One and the same sample provided the 27 T cell receptor beta chains below, sequenced in a study of OX40 agonist ivuxolimab in advanced cancers. Clones were sequenced by immunoSEQ multiplex PCR, and TCRdb holds only the in-frame ones, with some missing. The data show around 58,000 clones, with almost 95% seen just once and roughly a fifth held by the top ten. The material was CD4+ or CD8+ T cells sorted from blood, obtained in a trial of the OX40 agonist ivuxolimab. The receptors shown here come from an adult with an advanced solid tumor such as melanoma, head and neck, liver or kidney cancer.

The chain combines TRBV7-4 with TRBJ1-5; D unresolved. Germline V gene sequence: CDR1 SGHVT, CDR2 SQSDAQ. The CDR3 sequence is 15 residues long. The V and J ends lost 5 bases and 0 bases respectively, with 11 bases between them. As DNA, the CDR3 is TGTGCCAGCAGCCCGAGGGCCGATAGCAATCAGCCCCAGCATTTT. Translated, it gives CASSPRADSNQPQHF.

The chain uses TRBV9 and TRBJ1-1; 10 nucleotides agree with TRBD1. CDR3 length: 18 amino acids. The V segment lost 0 bases and the J segment 0 bases; nucleotides outside the gene matches: 8. Germline V gene lookup returns CDR1 SGDLS and CDR2 YYNGEE. CDR3 nucleotide sequence: TGTGCCAGCAGCGTAGCCCGGGGGACAGGGGATATGAACACTGAAGCTTTCTTT. Translating it yields CASSVARGTGDMNTEAFF.

V is TRBV20-1 and J is TRBJ1-1; D remains ambiguous. This CDR3 contains 11 residues. V gave up 7 bases and J gave up 3 bases, with 9 bases separating them. Germline loops: CDR1 DFQATT, CDR2 SNEGSKA (reference sequence). The CDR3 sequence is CSVGGYTEAFF. In DNA, the CDR3 is TGCAGTGTGGGAGGGTACACTGAAGCTTTCTTT.

Details on this clone: Within the sample, other DNA sequences also encode this same CDR3. The chain combines TRBV5-6 with TRBJ2-7; TRBD2 matches 9 bases. This CDR3 has 16 residues. CDR1 and CDR2 from the germline V gene are SGHDT and YYEEEE. The V gene end was trimmed by 0 bases and the J gene end by 6 bases; junction bases not matched to a gene: 10. CDR3 nucleotide sequence: TGTGCCAGCAGCTTGGACTTGCGGGAGGGGGGTGTCGAGCAGTACTTC. Residues: CASSLDLREGGVEQYF.

The genes are TRBV9 and TRBJ1-5; 8 bases line up with TRBD1. V shed 3 bases, J shed 5 bases, and the junction held 7 bases outside the gene matches. Germline V lookup: CDR1 SGDLS, CDR2 YYNGEE. The CDR3 is 15 amino acids. CDR3 amino acids: CASSADRDGDQPQHF. The DNA for the CDR3 is TGTGCCAGCAGCGCGGACAGGGATGGGGATCAGCCCCAGCATTTT.

This chain connects TRBV7-9 to TRBJ2-7, with D unresolved. CDR1 and CDR2 (germline): SEHNR, FQNEAQ (reference sequence). The CDR3 covers 14 residues. The V end lost 0 bases, the J end lost 7 bases, and 13 bases lay between the germline ends. CDR3 amino acids: CASSLAATLREQYF. CDR3 DNA: TGTGCCAGCAGCTTAGCGGCGACCCTTAGGGAGCAGTACTTC.

The chain has TRBV7-9 and TRBJ2-7, with D perhaps TRBD1 (6 bases). The CDR3 runs to 15 residues. Between the trimmed V and J ends, which lost 4 bases and 1 base, there was a span of 14 bases. Germline CDR1 is SEHNR and CDR2 is FQNEAQ (reference sequence). CDR3 in amino acids: CASSSTQGFSYEQYF. In DNA form, the CDR3 reads TGTGCCAGCAGCTCTACTCAGGGGTTTTCCTACGAGCAGTACTTC.

The CDR3 sequence is CASSPPAGSTDTQYF. CDR3 nucleotide sequence: TGTGCCAGCAGCCCTCCGGCGGGATCCACAGATACGCAGTATTTT. The chain is built from TRBV9 and TRBJ2-3, with a possible D match to TRBD2 (6 bases). This CDR3 region has 15 residues. V lost 4 bases to trimming and J lost 2 bases, with 14 bases between them. Germline-derived CDR1 and CDR2 are SGDLS and YYNGEE.

The chain joins TRBV11-2 to TRBJ2-5, with 8 nucleotides matching TRBD1. This CDR3 region has 17 residues. Germline V gene data show CDR1 as SGHAT and CDR2 as FQNNGV. V gave up 2 bases and J gave up 6 bases; unmatched junction bases: 14. For the CDR3, the DNA is TGTGCCAGCAGCTTAATTATAGGACAGGGTTTGGAGAAGACCCAGTACTTC. Translated: CASSLIIGQGLEKTQYF.

The gene calls are TRBV7-3 and TRBJ2-2; 7 positions match TRBD2. Trimming removed 4 bases from V and 3 bases from J; junction bases left unmatched: 8. CDR1 is SGHTA and CDR2 is FQGTGA in the germline V gene. The CDR3 is 16 residues long. CDR3 amino acids: CASSSPGREHTGELFF. CDR3 DNA sequence: TGTGCCAGCAGCTCCCCGGGGAGGGAGCACACCGGGGAGCTGTTTTTT.

The chain recombines TRBV27 with TRBJ2-1; 11 bases fit TRBD2. V trimming: 6 bases; J trimming: 4 bases; junction bases outside the gene matches: 8. The germline CDR1 and CDR2 sequences are MNHEY and SMNVEV (reference sequence). CDR3 length equals 16 residues. CDR3 residues: CASRIGGLADYNEQFF. Here the CDR3 DNA reads TGTGCCAGCAGGATCGGGGGACTAGCGGATTACAATGAGCAGTTCTTC.

Regarding this clone: Other nucleotide sequences from this sample produce the same CDR3. The V and J genes are TRBV7-9 and TRBJ2-7; 14 bases line up with TRBD2. The V gene end was trimmed by 6 bases and the J gene end by 0 bases; junction bases not matched to a gene: 4. Germline V gene lookup returns CDR1 SEHNR and CDR2 FQNEAQ (reference sequence). The CDR3 totals 16 residues. The CDR3 loop reads CASSPGTSGSSYEQYF. DNA of the CDR3: TGTGCCAGCAGTCCCGGGACTAGCGGGAGCTCCTACGAGCAGTACTTC.

This sequence joins TRBV27 and TRBJ1-2; D is ambiguous. The CDR3 contains 13 residues. From germline, CDR1 is MNHEY and CDR2 SMNVEV (reference sequence). Trimming shortened V by 2 bases and J by 4 bases, and 8 bases separated the two germline ends. The CDR3 sequence is CASSLGPTYGYTF. The DNA for the CDR3 is TGTGCCAGCAGTTTAGGTCCCACCTATGGCTACACCTTC.

J is TRBJ2-2 and V is TRBV7-9; 10 nucleotides align to TRBD1. Germline lookup yields CDR1 SEHNR and CDR2 FQNEAQ (reference sequence). The CDR3 is made up of 16 amino acids. The V and J ends lost 5 bases and 7 bases, in that order; junction bases with no gene match: 10. For the CDR3, the DNA is TGTGCCAGCAGCCCACAGGGACAGGGGTTCGGCGGGGAGCTGTTTTTT. It encodes CASSPQGQGFGGELFF.

This chain links TRBV7-9 with TRBJ2-3; TRBD1 agrees at 7 bases. The length of the CDR3 is 17 residues. The germline gives CDR1 SEHNR, CDR2 FQNEAQ (reference sequence). With 5 bases clipped from V and 2 bases from J, the junction kept 13 bases outside the gene matches. The CDR3 nucleotides read TGTGCCAGCAGCCCACCCTCGACAGGGCTAAACACAGATACGCAGTATTTT. Amino acids: CASSPPSTGLNTDTQYF.

The rearrangement links TRBV27 to TRBJ2-1, with D possibly TRBD2 on 6 matching bases. CDR1 and CDR2 (germline): MNHEY, SMNVEV (reference sequence). The CDR3 has 11 residues. Trimming removed 3 bases from V and 16 bases from J, with 13 bases in between. The CDR3 loop is CASSFGTRTFF. The CDR3 DNA reads as TGTGCCAGCAGTTTCGGGACTCGGACCTTCTTC.

In this sample, this clone turned up once. This sequence joins TRBV21-1 and TRBJ2-5; the table's D gene call, TRBD1, was not cross checked with the DNA. TRBV21-1 is a listed pseudogene. The CDR3 loop spans 15 amino acids. CDR3 loop: CASSTPGTGKETQYF. The CDR3 DNA sequence: TGTGCCAGCAGCACACCAGGGACAGGGAAAGAGACCCAGTACTTC.

The chain has TRBV9 and TRBJ1-2; 8 nucleotides line up with TRBD1. The germline CDR1 and CDR2 sequences are SGDLS and YYNGEE. V trimming: 4 bases; J trimming: 8 bases; junction bases outside the gene matches: 16. CDR3 length equals 16 residues. CDR3 protein: CASSPSDRAFSGGYTF. Written as DNA, the CDR3 is TGTGCCAGCAGCCCCTCGGACAGGGCGTTTAGCGGGGGCTACACCTTC.

V usage is TRBV7-9 and J usage is TRBJ1-5; the D is unclear. V was clipped by 1 base and J by 0 bases, with 4 bases between them. From germline, CDR1 is SEHNR and CDR2 FQNEAQ (reference sequence). This CDR3 spans 14 amino acids. The CDR3 sequence: CASSLGTSNQPQHF. In DNA, the CDR3 is TGTGCCAGCAGCTTAGGTACTAGCAATCAGCCCCAGCATTTT.

V usage is TRBV11-1 and J usage is TRBJ2-1; tentative D call: TRBD2 (8 bases). Germline V gene sequence: CDR1 SGHAT, CDR2 FQDESV (reference sequence). V was trimmed by 5 bases and J by 6 bases, leaving 20 bases between them. The CDR3 runs 16 residues. The CDR3 nucleotides are TGTGCCAGCAGCAGGACCGGGACTAGGGGGCCCAATGAGCAGTTCTTC. Protein product: CASSRTGTRGPNEQFF. The variable domain in full, with the rest retrieved from reference TRBV11-1 and TRBJ2-1, is EAEVAQSPRYKITEKSQAVAFWCDPISGHATLYWYRQILGQGPELLVQFQDESVVDDSQLPKDRFSAERLKGVDSTLKIQPAELGDSAMYLCASSRTGTRGPNEQFFGPGTRLTVL.

Worth noting for this clone: This sample includes further DNA sequences coding for the same CDR3. The chain couples TRBV27 to TRBJ2-1, with unresolved D. The CDR3 runs to 11 residues. V was cut by 3 bases and J by 7 bases, with 4 bases left in between. Per the germline V gene, CDR1 is MNHEY and CDR2 is SMNVEV (reference sequence). The CDR3 DNA reads TGTGCCAGCAGTTTGGCAAATGAGCAGTTCTTC. Encoded protein: CASSLANEQFF.

This chain uses TRBV27 with TRBJ2-1; the match to TRBD2 covers 8 bases. CDR1 and CDR2 from the germline V gene are MNHEY and SMNVEV (reference sequence). The CDR3 sequence is 15 residues long. Trimming cost V 4 bases and J 0 bases; bases outside gene matches: 2. The CDR3 reads CASSWGTSSYNEQFF. Written as DNA, the CDR3 is TGTGCCAGCAGTTGGGGGACTAGCTCCTACAATGAGCAGTTCTTC.

V usage is TRBV7-9 and J usage is TRBJ2-7; no clear D. The CDR3 has 14 amino acids. Germline values: CDR1 SEHNR, CDR2 FQNEAQ (reference sequence). V gave up 3 bases and J gave up 6 bases, with 15 bases separating them. This CDR3 reads CASSFGRQFSEQYF. CDR3 bases: TGTGCCAGCAGCTTCGGCCGGCAGTTCTCCGAGCAGTACTTC. The full variable domain, in which reference TRBV7-9 and TRBJ2-7 provide the parts outside the CDR3, is DTGVSQNPRHKITKRGQNVTFRCDPISEHNRLYWYRQTLGQGPEFLTYFQNEAQLEKSRLLSDRFSAERPKGSFSTLEIQRTEQGDSAMYLCASSFGRQFSEQYFGPGTRLTVT.

Remarks on this clone: Other DNA variants within this sample encode the same CDR3. This rearrangement joins TRBV23-1 to TRBJ1-2, with 10 bases lining up with TRBD1. TRBV23-1 is labeled an ORF, and its function is uncertain. The CDR3 has 15 residues. J was trimmed by 6 bases and V by 3 bases; bases with no gene match: 7. The CDR3 nucleotides are TGCGCCAGCAGTCAGACTGGGACAGGGGAGCATGGCTACACCTTC. Residues: CASSQTGTGEHGYTF.

The chain recombines TRBV5-6 with TRBJ2-7; D ambiguous. V lost 3 bases to trimming and J lost 3 bases, with 7 bases between them. Germline V gene sequence: CDR1 SGHDT, CDR2 YYEEEE. CDR3 length: 12 amino acids. CDR3 nucleotides: TGTGCCAGCAGCTCCTCCGGCTACGAGCAGTACTTC. Its protein product is CASSSSGYEQYF.

This chain links TRBV9 with TRBJ2-2; 7 bases are a match to TRBD2. Germline CDR1 is SGDLS and CDR2 is YYNGEE. This CDR3 region has 16 residues. The junction had 6 bases not matched to a gene; V was cut back by 3 bases and J by 1 base. CDR3 amino acids: CASSAQGEGNTGELFF. CDR3 nucleotide sequence: TGTGCCAGCAGCGCTCAAGGGGAGGGGAACACCGGGGAGCTGTTTTTT.

V usage is TRBV5-4 and J usage is TRBJ2-7; 9 bases line up with TRBD2. V lost 5 bases, J lost 4 bases, and 7 bases stayed unmatched. This CDR3 has 14 residues. Germline lookup yields CDR1 SGHNT and CDR2 YYREEE (reference sequence). The CDR3 loop reads CASRTGTSSYEQYF. As DNA, the CDR3 is TGTGCCAGCAGGACCGGGACTAGCAGTTACGAGCAGTACTTC.